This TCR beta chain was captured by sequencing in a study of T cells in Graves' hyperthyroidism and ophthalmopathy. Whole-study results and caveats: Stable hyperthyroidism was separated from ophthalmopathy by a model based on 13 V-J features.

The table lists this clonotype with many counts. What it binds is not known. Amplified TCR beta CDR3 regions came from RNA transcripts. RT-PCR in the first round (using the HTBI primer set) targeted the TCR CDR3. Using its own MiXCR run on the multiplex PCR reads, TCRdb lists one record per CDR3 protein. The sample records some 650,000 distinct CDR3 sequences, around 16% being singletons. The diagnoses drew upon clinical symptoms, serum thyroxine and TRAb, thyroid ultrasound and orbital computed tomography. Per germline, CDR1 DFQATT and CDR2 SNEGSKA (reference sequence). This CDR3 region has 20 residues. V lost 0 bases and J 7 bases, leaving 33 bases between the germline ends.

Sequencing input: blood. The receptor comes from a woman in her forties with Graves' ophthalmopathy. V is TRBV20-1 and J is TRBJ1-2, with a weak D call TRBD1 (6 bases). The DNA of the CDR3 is TGCAGTGCTAGAGAAATAGGACAGATCGGGACCTTGGGGGGGGGAGTTGGCTACACCTTC. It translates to CSAREIGQIGTLGGGVGYTF.